Given below is one TCR beta chain in context. Its specificity is unknown. The record originates from a study of OX40 agonist ivuxolimab in advanced cancers. At the level of the study: Patients received the agonistic anti-OX40 (CD134) antibody ivuxolimab. Dose-escalation patients suffered from hepatocellular carcinoma, melanoma, renal cell or head and neck cancer.

Study results and limitations: Some nonresponders additionally presented with little normalized T-cell clonal expansion. Clones of CD4+ and CD8+ blood T cells grew by week 6 at doses of 0.1 to 3.0 mg/kg.

Here immunoSEQ multiplex PCR was the method, and the copy in TCRdb shows in-frame clones only, minus some. The table has about 14,000 clones, over 75% seen once. Sequences were derived from CD4+ or CD8+ T cells sorted from blood, sampled in a trial of the OX40 agonist ivuxolimab. The receptor was derived from an adult with an advanced solid tumor such as melanoma, head and neck, liver or kidney cancer.

Written as DNA, the CDR3 is TGTGCCAGCAGTGTATCGGGACAGATTTTCTATGGCTACACCTTC. Amino acids: CASSVSGQIFYGYTF. The chain is built from TRBV6-1 and TRBJ1-2, with 7 bases aligning to TRBD1. After removal of 4 bases from V and 4 bases from J, the junction contained 9 bases not matched to a gene. This CDR3 spans 15 amino acids. Germline V gene sequence: CDR1 MNHNS, CDR2 SASEGT.